This T cell receptor beta chain comes out of a study of control samples from healthy donors and cancer patients. Sequenced by immunoSEQ multiplex PCR; TCRdb stores in-frame clones only, minus some. This repertoire shows about 59,000 clones, 92% found once; its top ten account for around 1.7%. There are 14 residues in the CDR3. Trimming removed 4 bases from V and 5 bases from J, with 15 bases in between. Germline CDR1 reads LNHDA; CDR2 reads SQIVND (reference sequence). The J gene is TRBJ2-7, the V gene TRBV19; D is possibly TRBD1 or TRBD2 (6 bases each). Sequencing was performed on PBMCs. This receptor was obtained from a man between 35 and 55 years old with colorectal cancer. The CDR3 DNA follows: TGTGCCAGTAGTAAGTTTCGGGGGCGCAACGAGCAGTACTTC. Its protein is CASSKFRGRNEQYF.